Each of the 7 T cell receptor beta chains below was sequenced from the same sample in a study of T-cell reconstitution after alpha-beta-depleted transplantation in children. Unique molecular identifiers were used to barcode this TCRbeta library. In TCRdb, the PCR reads were re-called with MiXCR into one record per CDR3 protein. The table lists some 70,000 distinct CDR3 sequences, over 4.5% of them singletons. This specimen was PBMCs, mostly from graft donor cells, taken 180 days after TCRalphabeta/CD19-depleted stem cell transplant. The receptors originated from a boy in the first two years of life who had a stem cell transplant for acute myeloid leukemia, so the T cells may come from the graft donor.

This clonotype was recorded at least ten times. V usage is TRBV9 and J usage is TRBJ1-3; 9 bases agree with TRBD1. Germline V gives CDR1 SGDLS, CDR2 YYNGEE. V shed 0 bases and J 4 bases; nucleotides not matched to a gene: 2. CDR3 length: 15 residues. Written as DNA, the CDR3 is TGTGCCAGCAGCGTAGCTACAGGGGGCGGAAACACCATATATTTT. Amino acids: CASSVATGGGNTIYF.

Many counts were recorded for this clonotype. The rearrangement uses TRBV12-3 or TRBV12-4 and TRBJ2-1; the D gene could be TRBD1 or TRBD2 (5 bases each). Trimming removed 4 bases from V and 5 bases from J, with 18 bases in between. This CDR3 is 16 amino acids long. The CDR3 loop reads CASSSPPSGDDNEQFF. The DNA for the CDR3 is TGTGCCAGCAGTTCACCCCCCTCCGGGGACGACAATGAGCAGTTCTTC.

This clonotype was detected many times. This rearrangement joins TRBV4-3 to TRBJ2-5; D is undetermined. Trimming shortened V by 2 bases and J by 5 bases, and 9 bases separated the two germline ends. CDR3 length: 13 residues. CDR1 and CDR2 from the germline V gene are LGHNA and YSLEER. The CDR3 spells CASSQFVMETQYF. The CDR3 DNA is TGCGCCAGCAGCCAATTCGTAATGGAGACCCAGTACTTC.

The table lists this clonotype with many counts. The chain employs TRBV5-1 and TRBJ2-5; 9 bases align to TRBD1. This CDR3 has 15 amino acids. V lost 2 bases, J lost 5 bases, and 7 bases stayed unmatched. CDR1 SGHRS and CDR2 YFSETQ come from the germline V gene. This CDR3 reads CASSLYRGLGETQYF. The DNA of the CDR3 is TGCGCCAGCAGCTTATACAGGGGGCTCGGGGAGACCCAGTACTTC.

This clonotype has ten or more counts. The genes are TRBV5-1 and TRBJ1-1; 7 nucleotides align to TRBD1. This CDR3 contains 15 residues. CDR1 is SGHRS and CDR2 is YFSETQ in the germline V gene. The V and J ends lost 2 bases and 0 bases, in that order; junction bases with no gene match: 4. The CDR3 region has the DNA TGCGCCAGCAGCTTAAGAACAGGGGTGAACACTGAAGCTTTCTTT. This translates into CASSLRTGVNTEAFF.

This clonotype was counted ten times or more. The chain has TRBV12-3 or TRBV12-4 and TRBJ2-1; perhaps TRBD1 as D (5 bases). CDR3 size: 15 residues. V was pared by 5 bases and J by 8 bases, with 19 bases between. CDR3 nucleotide sequence: TGTGCCAGCAGTCAGGTGGCAGGGCTTGGGGATGAGCAGTTCTTC. It translates to CASSQVAGLGDEQFF.

This clonotype has ten or more counts. The CDR3 here is CASSPGAGGSYNEQFF. In nucleotides, the CDR3 is TGTGCCAGCAGCCCAGGGGCGGGGGGGTCCTACAATGAGCAGTTCTTC. This chain links TRBV7-9 with TRBJ2-1; 9 bases match TRBD2. Germline V gene sequence: CDR1 SEHNR, CDR2 FQNEAQ (reference sequence). V lost 5 bases to trimming and J lost 1 base; unmatched junction nucleotides: 6. This CDR3 spans 16 amino acids.